This record looks at one T cell receptor (beta chain) sequence and its context. The data stem from a study of blood T cell repertoires in COVID-19. In the original processing: Estimated nucleated cell counts came from reference gene primer amplification. Generated by immunoSEQ multiplex PCR, the TCRdb table keeps only in-frame clones and is missing some. V, J and clone size reflect that table, while D and trimming were determined from the DNA. The sample includes 190,000 or so clones, 90% of them seen just once. This CDR3 is 17 amino acids long. Losses at the gene ends were 7 bases for V and 5 bases for J; bases not matched to a gene: 18. In germline, CDR1 is SGDLS, CDR2 YYNGEE.

The clonotype originates from a man aged 45-60 years with acute or convalescent COVID-19. Sequenced input: peripheral blood. V is TRBV9 and J is TRBJ2-5; 9 nucleotides line up with TRBD2. CDR3: CASGGPLMREGHETQYF. The CDR3 bases are TGTGCCAGCGGCGGGCCCTTAATGCGGGAGGGCCATGAGACCCAGTACTTC.